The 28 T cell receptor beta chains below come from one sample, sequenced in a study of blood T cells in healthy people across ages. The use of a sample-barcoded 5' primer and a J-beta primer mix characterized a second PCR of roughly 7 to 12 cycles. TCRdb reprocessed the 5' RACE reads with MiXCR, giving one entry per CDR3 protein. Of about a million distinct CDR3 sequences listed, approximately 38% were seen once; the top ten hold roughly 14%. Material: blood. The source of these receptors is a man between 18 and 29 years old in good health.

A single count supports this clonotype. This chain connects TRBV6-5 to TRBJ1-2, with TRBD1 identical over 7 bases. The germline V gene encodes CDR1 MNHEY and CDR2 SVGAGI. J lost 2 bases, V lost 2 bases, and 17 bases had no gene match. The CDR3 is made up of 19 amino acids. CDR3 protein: CASSYTRQSGQELNYGYTF. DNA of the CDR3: TGTGCCAGCAGTTACACGCGTCAAAGTGGACAGGAACTCAACTATGGCTACACCTTC.

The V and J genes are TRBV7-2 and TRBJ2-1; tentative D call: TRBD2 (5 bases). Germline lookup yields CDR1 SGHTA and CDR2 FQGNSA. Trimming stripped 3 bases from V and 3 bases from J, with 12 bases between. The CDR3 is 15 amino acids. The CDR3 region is CASSLETGFYNEQFF. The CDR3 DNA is TGTGCCAGCAGCTTGGAAACGGGATTCTACAATGAGCAGTTCTTC.

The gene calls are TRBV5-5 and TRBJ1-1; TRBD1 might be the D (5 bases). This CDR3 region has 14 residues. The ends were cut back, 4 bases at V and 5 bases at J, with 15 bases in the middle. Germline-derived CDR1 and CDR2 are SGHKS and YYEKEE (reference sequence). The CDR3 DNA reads TGTGCCAGCAGCCACGGGCCCGGGGGGACTGAAGCTTTCTTT. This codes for CASSHGPGGTEAFF.

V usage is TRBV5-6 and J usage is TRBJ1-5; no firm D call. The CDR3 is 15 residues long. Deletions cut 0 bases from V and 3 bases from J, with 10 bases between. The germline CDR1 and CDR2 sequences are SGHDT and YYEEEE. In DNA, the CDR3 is TGTGCCAGCAGCTTGGCGGAGGACCACAATCAGCCCCAGCATTTT. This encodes CASSLAEDHNQPQHF.

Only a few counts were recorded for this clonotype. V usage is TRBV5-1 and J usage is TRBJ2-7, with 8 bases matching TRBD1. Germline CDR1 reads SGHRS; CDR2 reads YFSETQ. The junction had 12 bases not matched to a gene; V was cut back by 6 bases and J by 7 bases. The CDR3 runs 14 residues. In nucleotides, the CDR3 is TGCGCCAGCAACCTAGATGGACAGGGTGGGGAGCAGTACTTC. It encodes CASNLDGQGGEQYF.

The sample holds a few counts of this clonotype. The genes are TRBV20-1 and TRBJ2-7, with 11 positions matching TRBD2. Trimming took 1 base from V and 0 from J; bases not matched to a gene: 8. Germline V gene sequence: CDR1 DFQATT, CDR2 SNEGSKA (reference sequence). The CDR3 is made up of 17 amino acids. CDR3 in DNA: TGCAGTGCTAGAGCGGCTAGCGGGGGGAGTAGCTCCTACGAGCAGTACTTC. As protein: CSARAASGGSSSYEQYF.

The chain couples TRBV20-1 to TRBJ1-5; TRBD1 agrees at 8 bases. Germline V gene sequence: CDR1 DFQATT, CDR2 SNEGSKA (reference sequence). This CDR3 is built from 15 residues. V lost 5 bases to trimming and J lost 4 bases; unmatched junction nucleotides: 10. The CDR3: CSALTGAIRNQPQHF. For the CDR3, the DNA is TGCAGTGCTTTGACAGGGGCTATAAGAAATCAGCCCCAGCATTTT.

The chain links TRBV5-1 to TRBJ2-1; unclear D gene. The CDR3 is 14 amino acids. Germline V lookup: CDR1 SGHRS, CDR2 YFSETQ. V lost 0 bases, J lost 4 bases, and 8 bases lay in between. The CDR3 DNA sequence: TGCGCCAGCAGCTTGGAAGGCAGATACAATGAGCAGTTCTTC. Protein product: CASSLEGRYNEQFF.

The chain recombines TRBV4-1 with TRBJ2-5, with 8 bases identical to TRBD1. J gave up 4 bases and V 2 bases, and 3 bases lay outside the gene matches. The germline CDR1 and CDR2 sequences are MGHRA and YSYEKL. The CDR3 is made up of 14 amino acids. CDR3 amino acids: CASSQPDRGETQYF. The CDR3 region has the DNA TGCGCCAGCAGCCAACCAGACAGGGGAGAGACCCAGTACTTC.

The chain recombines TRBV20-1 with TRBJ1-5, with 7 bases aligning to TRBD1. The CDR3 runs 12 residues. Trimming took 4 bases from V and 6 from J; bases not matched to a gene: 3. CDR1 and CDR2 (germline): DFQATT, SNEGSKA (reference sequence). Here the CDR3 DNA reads TGCAGTGCTAACAGGGGTAGTCAGCCCCAGCATTTT. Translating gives CSANRGSQPQHF.

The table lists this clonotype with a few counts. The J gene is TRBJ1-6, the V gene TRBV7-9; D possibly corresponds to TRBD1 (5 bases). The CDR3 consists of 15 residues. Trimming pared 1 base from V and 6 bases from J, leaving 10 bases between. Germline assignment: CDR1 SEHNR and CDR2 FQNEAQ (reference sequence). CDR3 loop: CASSLVGTSNSPLHF. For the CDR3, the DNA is TGTGCCAGCAGCTTAGTGGGGACGAGTAATTCACCCCTCCACTTT.

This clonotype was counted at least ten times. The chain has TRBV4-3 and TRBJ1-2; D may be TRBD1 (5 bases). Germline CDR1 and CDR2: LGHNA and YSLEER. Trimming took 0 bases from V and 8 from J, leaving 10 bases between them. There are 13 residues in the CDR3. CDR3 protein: CASSQDRDWGYTF. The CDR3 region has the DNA TGCGCCAGCAGCCAAGACAGGGATTGGGGCTACACCTTC.

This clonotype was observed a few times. The CDR3 region is CSAPERQGNYGYTF. The CDR3, as DNA: TGCAGTGCTCCGGAGAGACAGGGCAACTATGGCTACACCTTC. The gene calls are TRBV20-1 and TRBJ1-2, with TRBD1 matching 7 bases. Germline V lookup: CDR1 DFQATT, CDR2 SNEGSKA (reference sequence). The CDR3 is made up of 14 amino acids. Trimming took 5 bases from V and 2 from J; bases not matched to a gene: 8.

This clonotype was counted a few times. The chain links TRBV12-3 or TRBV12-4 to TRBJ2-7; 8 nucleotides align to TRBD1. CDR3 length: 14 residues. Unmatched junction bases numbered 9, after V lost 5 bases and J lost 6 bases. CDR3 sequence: CASSPGTGSSEQYF. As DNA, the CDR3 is TGTGCCAGCAGTCCCGGGACAGGTAGTAGCGAGCAGTACTTC.

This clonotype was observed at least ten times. The CDR3 coding sequence is TGCAGCGTTGAAGCAGCGGGGGGGAGCTCCTACAATGAGCAGTTCTTC. Protein product: CSVEAAGGSSYNEQFF. This chain links TRBV29-1 with TRBJ2-1, with 10 bases that match TRBD2. Per germline, CDR1 SQVTM and CDR2 ANQGSEA. This CDR3 spans 16 amino acids. V lost 1 base and J lost 0; bases outside the gene matches: 3.

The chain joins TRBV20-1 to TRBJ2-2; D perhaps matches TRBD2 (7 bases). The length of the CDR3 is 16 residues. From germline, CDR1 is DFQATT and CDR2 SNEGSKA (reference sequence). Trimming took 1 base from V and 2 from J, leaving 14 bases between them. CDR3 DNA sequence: TGCAGTGCTAGAGCGAACGGGGGGCCAAACACCGGGGAGCTGTTTTTT. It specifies CSARANGGPNTGELFF.

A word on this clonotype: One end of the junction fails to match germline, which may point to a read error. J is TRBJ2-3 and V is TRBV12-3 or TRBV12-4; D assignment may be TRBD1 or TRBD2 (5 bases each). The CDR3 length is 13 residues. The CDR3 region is CASTLGTSETQYF. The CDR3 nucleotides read TGTGCCAGCACCCTCGGGACGTCAGAGACGCAGTATTTT.

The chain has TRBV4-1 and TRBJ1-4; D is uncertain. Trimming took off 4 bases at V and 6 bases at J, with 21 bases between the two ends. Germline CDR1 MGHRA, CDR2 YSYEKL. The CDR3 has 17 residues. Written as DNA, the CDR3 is TGCGCCAGCAGCCCTCCATCAATTGGGAGGGTCGATGAAAAACTGTTTTTT. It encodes CASSPPSIGRVDEKLFF.

The CDR3 loop is CATDSTETQYF. In DNA, the CDR3 is TGTGCCACCGACTCGACCGAGACCCAGTACTTC. The rearrangement uses TRBV27 and TRBJ2-5, with D uncertain. The CDR3 consists of 11 residues. Trimming stripped 10 bases from V and 5 bases from J, with 11 bases between. Germline V gives CDR1 MNHEY, CDR2 SMNVEV (reference sequence).

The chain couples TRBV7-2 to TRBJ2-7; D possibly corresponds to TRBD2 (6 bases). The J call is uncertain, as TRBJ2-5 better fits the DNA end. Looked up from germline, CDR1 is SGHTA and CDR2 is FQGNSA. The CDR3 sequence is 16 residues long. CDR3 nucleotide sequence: TGTGCCAGCAGCTTTACCCGGGAGAGTAGTAGGGAGACCCAGTACTTC. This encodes CASSFTRESSRETQYF.

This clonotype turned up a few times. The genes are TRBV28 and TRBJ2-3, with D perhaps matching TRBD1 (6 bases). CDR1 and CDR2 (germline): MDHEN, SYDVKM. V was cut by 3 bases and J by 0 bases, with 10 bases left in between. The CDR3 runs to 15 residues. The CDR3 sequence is CASSFSTGSTDTQYF. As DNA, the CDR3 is TGTGCCAGCAGTTTCTCAACAGGGAGCACAGATACGCAGTATTTT.

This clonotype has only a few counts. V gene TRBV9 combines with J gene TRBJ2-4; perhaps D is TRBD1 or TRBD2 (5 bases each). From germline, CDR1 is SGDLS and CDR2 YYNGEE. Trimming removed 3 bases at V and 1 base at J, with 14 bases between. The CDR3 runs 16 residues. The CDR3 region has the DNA TGTGCCAGCAGCGCGGGAAGTGAGGGGGCCAAAAACATTCAGTACTTC. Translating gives CASSAGSEGAKNIQYF.

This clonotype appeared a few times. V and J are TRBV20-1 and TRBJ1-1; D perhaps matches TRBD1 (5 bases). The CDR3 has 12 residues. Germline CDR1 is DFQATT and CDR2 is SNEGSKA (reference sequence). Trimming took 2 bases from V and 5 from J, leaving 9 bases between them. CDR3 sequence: CSARMGGTEAFF. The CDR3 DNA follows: TGCAGTGCTAGAATGGGGGGGACTGAAGCTTTCTTT.

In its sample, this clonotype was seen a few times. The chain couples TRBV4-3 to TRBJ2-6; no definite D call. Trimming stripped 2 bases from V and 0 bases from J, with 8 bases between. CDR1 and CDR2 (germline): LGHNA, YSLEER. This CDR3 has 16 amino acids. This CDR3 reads CASSQSTGSGANVLTF. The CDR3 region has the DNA TGCGCCAGCAGCCAATCTACTGGCTCTGGGGCCAACGTCCTGACTTTC.

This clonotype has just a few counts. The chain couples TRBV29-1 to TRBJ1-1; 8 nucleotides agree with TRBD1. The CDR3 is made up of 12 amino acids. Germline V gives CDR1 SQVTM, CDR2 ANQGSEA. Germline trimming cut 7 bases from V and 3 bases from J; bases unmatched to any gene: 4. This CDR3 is CSAQQGDTEAFF. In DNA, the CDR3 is TGCAGCGCCCAACAGGGGGACACTGAAGCTTTCTTT.

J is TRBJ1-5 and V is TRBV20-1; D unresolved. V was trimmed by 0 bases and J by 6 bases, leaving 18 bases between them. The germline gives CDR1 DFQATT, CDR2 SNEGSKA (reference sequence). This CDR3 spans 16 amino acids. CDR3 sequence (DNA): TGCAGTGCTAGAGATCCCGCGGGTGGGGAGGGTCAGCCCCAGCATTTT. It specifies CSARDPAGGEGQPQHF.

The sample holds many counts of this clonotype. CDR3 amino acids: CASSYGIQGRVEQFF. As DNA, the CDR3 is TGTGCCAGCAGTTACGGGATACAGGGGCGTGTTGAGCAGTTCTTC. The chain recombines TRBV6-2 or TRBV6-3 with TRBJ2-1; the match to TRBD1 covers 7 bases. This CDR3 contains 15 residues. Trimming cost V 2 bases and J 9 bases; bases outside gene matches: 10. Germline CDR1 is MNHEY and CDR2 is SVGEGT.

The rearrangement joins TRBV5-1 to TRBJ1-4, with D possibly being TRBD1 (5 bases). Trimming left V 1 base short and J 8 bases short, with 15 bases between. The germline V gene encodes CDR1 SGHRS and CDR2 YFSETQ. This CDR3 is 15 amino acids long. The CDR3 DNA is TGCGCCAGCAGCTTGAAGCTCGGGCGGGGGGAAAAACTGTTTTTT. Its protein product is CASSLKLGRGEKLFF.